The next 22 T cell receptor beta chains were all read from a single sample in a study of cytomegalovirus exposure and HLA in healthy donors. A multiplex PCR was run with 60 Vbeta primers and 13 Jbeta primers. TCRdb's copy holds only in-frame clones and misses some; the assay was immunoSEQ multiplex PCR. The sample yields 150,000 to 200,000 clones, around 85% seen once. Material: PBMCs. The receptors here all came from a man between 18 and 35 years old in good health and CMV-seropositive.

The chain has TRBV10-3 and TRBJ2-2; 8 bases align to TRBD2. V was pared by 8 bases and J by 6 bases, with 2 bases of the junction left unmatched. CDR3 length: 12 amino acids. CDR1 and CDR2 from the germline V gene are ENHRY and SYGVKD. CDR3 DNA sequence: TGTGCCATCCGGGGGGGCCCCGGGGAGCTGTTTTTT. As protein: CAIRGGPGELFF.

In nucleotides, the CDR3 is TGCAGCGTTGAAGTTATACAGGGGGCGGGAGGCTACACCTTC. This encodes CSVEVIQGAGGYTF. This chain connects TRBV29-1 to TRBJ1-2; 9 bases fit TRBD1. The germline V gene encodes CDR1 SQVTM and CDR2 ANQGSEA. The CDR3 sequence is 14 residues long. V gave up 1 base and J gave up 8 bases; unmatched junction bases: 8. The full variable domain, its missing parts supplied by reference TRBV29-1 and TRBJ1-2, is SAVISQKPSRDICQRGTSLTIQCQVDSQVTMMFWYRQQPGQSLTLIATANQGSEATYESGFVIDKFPISRPNLTFSTLTVSNMSPEDSSIYLCSVEVIQGAGGYTFGSGTRLTVV.

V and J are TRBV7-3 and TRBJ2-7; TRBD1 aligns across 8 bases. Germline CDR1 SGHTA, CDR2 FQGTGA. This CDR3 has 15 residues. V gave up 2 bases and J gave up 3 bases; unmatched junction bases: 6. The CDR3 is CASSLVPGGHYEQYF. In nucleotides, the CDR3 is TGTGCCAGCAGCTTAGTCCCAGGGGGCCACTACGAGCAGTACTTC.

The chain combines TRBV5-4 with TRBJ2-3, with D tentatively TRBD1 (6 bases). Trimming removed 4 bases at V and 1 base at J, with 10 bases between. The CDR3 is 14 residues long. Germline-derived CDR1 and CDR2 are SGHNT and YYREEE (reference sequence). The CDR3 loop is CASSPGHGTDTQYF. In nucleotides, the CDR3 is TGTGCCAGCAGCCCGGGACACGGCACAGATACGCAGTATTTT.

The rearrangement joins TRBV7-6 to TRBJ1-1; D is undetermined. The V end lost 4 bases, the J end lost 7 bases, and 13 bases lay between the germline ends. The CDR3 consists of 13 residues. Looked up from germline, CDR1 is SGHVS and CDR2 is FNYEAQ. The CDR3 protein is CASSSFDTYEAFF. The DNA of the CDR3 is TGTGCCAGCAGCTCTTTTGATACCTATGAAGCTTTCTTT.

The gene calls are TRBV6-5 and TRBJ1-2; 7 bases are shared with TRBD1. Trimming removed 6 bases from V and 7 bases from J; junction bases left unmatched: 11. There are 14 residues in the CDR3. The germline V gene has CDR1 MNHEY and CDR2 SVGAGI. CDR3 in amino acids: CASSLGSGTVGYTF. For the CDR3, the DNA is TGTGCCAGCAGCCTAGGCTCCGGGACAGTTGGCTACACCTTC.

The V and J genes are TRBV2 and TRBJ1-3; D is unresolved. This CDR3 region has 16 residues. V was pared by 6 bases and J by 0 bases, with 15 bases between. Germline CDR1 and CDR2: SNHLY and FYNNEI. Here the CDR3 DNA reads TGTGCCAGCAGCCTAAAATCAAGAGACTCTGGAAACACCATATATTTT. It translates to CASSLKSRDSGNTIYF.

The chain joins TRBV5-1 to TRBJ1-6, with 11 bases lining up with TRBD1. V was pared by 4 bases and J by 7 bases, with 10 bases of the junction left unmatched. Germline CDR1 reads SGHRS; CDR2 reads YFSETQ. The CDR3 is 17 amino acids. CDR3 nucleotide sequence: TGCGCCAGCAGCGCGGTAGGACAGGGGGCAGGGAATTCACCCCTCCACTTT. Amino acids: CASSAVGQGAGNSPLHF.

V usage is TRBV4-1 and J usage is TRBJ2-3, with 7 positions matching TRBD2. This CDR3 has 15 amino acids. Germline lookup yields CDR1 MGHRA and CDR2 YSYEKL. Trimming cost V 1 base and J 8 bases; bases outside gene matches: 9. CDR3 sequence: CASSQVGGTNPTQYF. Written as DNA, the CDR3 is TGCGCCAGCAGCCAAGTCGGCGGGACTAACCCTACGCAGTATTTT.

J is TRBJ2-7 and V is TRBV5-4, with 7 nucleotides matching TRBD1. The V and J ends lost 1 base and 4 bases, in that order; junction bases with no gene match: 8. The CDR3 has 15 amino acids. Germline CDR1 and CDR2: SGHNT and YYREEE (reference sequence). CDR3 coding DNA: TGTGCCAGCAGCTTGTGGAGACAGGGTTCGTACGAGCAGTACTTC. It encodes CASSLWRQGSYEQYF.

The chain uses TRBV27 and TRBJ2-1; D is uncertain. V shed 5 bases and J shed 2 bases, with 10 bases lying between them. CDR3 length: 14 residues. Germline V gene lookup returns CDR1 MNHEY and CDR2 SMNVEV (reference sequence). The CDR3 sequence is CASSGQNPYNEQFF. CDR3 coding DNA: TGTGCCAGCAGTGGGCAGAATCCCTACAATGAGCAGTTCTTC.

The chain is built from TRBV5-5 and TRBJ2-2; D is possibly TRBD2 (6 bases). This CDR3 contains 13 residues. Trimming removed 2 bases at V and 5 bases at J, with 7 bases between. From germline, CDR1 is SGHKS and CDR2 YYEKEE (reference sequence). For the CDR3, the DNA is TGTGCCAGCAGCTTTGCGGGGACCGGGGAGCTGTTTTTT. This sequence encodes CASSFAGTGELFF. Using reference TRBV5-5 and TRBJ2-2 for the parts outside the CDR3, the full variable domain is DAGVTQSPTHLIKTRGQQVTLRCSPISGHKSVSWYQQVLGQGPQFIFQYYEKEERGRGNFPDRFSARQFPNYSSELNVNALLLGDSALYLCASSFAGTGELFFGEGSRLTVL.

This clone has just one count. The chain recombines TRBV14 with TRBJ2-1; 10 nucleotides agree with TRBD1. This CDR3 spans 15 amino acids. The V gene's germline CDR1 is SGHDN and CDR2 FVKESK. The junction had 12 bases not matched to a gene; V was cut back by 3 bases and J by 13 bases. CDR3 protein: CASSQTGTGDGDQFF. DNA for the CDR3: TGTGCCAGCAGCCAGACCGGGACAGGGGACGGGGATCAGTTCTTC.

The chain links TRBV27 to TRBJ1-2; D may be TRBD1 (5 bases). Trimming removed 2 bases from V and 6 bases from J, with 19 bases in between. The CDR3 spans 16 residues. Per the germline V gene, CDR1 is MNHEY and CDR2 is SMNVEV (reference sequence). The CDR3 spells CASSLNLAPGFHGYTF. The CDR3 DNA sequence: TGTGCCAGCAGTTTAAATTTGGCCCCAGGGTTTCATGGCTACACCTTC.

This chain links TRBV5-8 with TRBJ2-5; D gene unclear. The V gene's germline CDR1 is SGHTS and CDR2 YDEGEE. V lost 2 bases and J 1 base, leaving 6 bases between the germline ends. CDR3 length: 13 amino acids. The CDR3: CASSFTPQETQYF. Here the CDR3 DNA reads TGTGCCAGCAGCTTTACACCCCAAGAGACCCAGTACTTC.

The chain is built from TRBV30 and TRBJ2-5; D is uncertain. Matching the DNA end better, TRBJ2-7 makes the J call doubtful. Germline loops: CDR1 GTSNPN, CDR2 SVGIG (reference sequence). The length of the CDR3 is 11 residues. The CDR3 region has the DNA TGTGCCTGGAGTAACCTTTACGAGCAGTACTTC. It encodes CAWSNLYEQYF.

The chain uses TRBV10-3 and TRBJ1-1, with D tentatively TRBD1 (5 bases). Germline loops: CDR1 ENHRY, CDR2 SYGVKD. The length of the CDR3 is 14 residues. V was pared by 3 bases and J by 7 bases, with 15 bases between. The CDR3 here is CAISEGPLGDEAFF. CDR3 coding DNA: TGTGCCATCAGTGAAGGGCCTTTAGGGGATGAAGCTTTCTTT.

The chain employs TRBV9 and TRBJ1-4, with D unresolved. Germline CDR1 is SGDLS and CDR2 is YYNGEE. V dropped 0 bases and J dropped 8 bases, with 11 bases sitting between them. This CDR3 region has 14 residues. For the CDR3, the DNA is TGTGCCAGCAGCGTAGGGAGTTCTGGCGAAAAACTGTTTTTT. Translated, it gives CASSVGSSGEKLFF.

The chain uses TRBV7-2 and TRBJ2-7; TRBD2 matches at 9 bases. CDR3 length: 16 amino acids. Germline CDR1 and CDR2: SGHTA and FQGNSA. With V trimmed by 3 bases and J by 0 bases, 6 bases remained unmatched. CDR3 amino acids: CASSLRGGGASYEQYF. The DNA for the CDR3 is TGTGCCAGCAGCTTGAGGGGCGGGGGGGCCTCCTACGAGCAGTACTTC. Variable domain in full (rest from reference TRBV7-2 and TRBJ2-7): GAGVSQSPSNKVTEKGKDVELRCDPISGHTALYWYRQSLGQGLEFLIYFQGNSAPDKSGLPSDRFSAERTGGSVSTLTIQRTQQEDSAVYLCASSLRGGGASYEQYFGPGTRLTVT.

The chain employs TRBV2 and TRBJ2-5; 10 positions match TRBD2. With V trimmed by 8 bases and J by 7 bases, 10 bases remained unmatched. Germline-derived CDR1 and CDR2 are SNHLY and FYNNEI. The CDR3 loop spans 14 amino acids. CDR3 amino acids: CASVRLAGSRTQYF. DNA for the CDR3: TGTGCCAGCGTGAGACTAGCGGGTTCCCGGACCCAGTACTTC.

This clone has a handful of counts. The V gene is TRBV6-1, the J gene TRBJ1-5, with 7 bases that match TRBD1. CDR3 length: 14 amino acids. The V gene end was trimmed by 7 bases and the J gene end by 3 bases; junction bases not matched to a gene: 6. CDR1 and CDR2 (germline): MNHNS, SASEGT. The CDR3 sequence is CASTPGQPNQPQHF. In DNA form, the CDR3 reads TGTGCCAGCACCCCGGGACAGCCCAATCAGCCCCAGCATTTT.

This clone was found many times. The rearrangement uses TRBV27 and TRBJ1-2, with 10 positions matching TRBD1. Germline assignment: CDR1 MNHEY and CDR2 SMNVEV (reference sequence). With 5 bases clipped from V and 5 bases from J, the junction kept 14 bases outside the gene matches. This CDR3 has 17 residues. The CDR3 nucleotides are TGTGCCAGCAGTGATGGGACAGGGGTTGGCCTTGGGTATGGCTACACCTTC. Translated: CASSDGTGVGLGYGYTF.